What follows are 29 T cell receptor beta chains derived from one specimen sequenced in a study of blood T cell repertoires in COVID-19. Measured with immunoSEQ multiplex PCR; TCRdb has only the in-frame clones, and not every one. The data hold about 670,000 clones, with 75% to 90% observed a single time. The sequenced sample consisted of peripheral blood. All receptors come from a woman aged 18-35 years with acute or convalescent COVID-19.

J is TRBJ1-2 and V is TRBV18, with D possibly TRBD1 on 6 matching bases. CDR1 KGHSH and CDR2 LQKENI come from the germline V gene. V was cut by 4 bases and J by 7 bases, with 22 bases left in between. This CDR3 has 16 residues. As DNA, the CDR3 is TGTGCCAGCTCACTATACAGGGAGCAGGGGTTTGTTGGCTACACCTTC. It is translated as CASSLYREQGFVGYTF.

The genes are TRBV3-1 (or the pseudogene TRBV3-2) and TRBJ1-2; tentatively, D is TRBD1 (6 bases). Per the germline V gene, CDR1 is LGHDT and CDR2 is YNNKEL (reference sequence). Trimming took off 9 bases at V and 4 bases at J, with 15 bases between the two ends. The CDR3 length is 13 residues. CDR3 residues: CASEGDGSYGYTF. In nucleotides, the CDR3 is TGTGCCAGTGAGGGGGACGGCAGCTATGGCTACACCTTC.

The chain carries TRBV6-2 or TRBV6-3 and TRBJ1-5, with a tentative D call TRBD1 (5 bases). The length of the CDR3 is 15 residues. Looked up from germline, CDR1 is MNHEY and CDR2 is SVGEGT. The ends were cut back, 6 bases at V and 2 bases at J, with 14 bases in the middle. CDR3 in DNA: TGTGCCAGCAGCCCCGATTCGACAGGCAATCAGCCCCAGCATTTT. This codes for CASSPDSTGNQPQHF.

The V gene is TRBV2, the J gene TRBJ1-6; unclear D gene. CDR3 length: 12 amino acids. Germline assignment: CDR1 SNHLY and CDR2 FYNNEI. Trimming took off 6 bases at V and 12 bases at J, with 12 bases between the two ends. The CDR3 loop is CASSDLAGPLHF. For the CDR3, the DNA is TGTGCCAGCAGCGACCTAGCCGGACCCCTCCACTTT.

The chain uses TRBV11-2 and TRBJ1-1, with a tentative D call TRBD1 (5 bases). The V and J ends lost 6 bases and 0 bases respectively, with 11 bases between them. This CDR3 region has 14 residues. Germline V CDR1 and CDR2: SGHAT, FQNNGV. In DNA form, the CDR3 reads TGTGCCAGCAGTTATCCAGGGATGAACACTGAAGCTTTCTTT. Translation: CASSYPGMNTEAFF.

The chain couples TRBV7-9 to TRBJ2-3, with 11 bases lining up with TRBD1. This CDR3 contains 16 residues. Germline V gives CDR1 SEHNR, CDR2 FQNEAQ (reference sequence). The J segment lost 8 bases and the V segment lost 4 bases, leaving 11 bases of the junction unmatched. The DNA for the CDR3 is TGTGCCAGCAGCTCAGGACAGGGGGCGAGTAGAGGTACGCAGTATTTT. It is translated as CASSSGQGASRGTQYF. The complete variable domain, with remaining parts taken from reference TRBV7-9 and TRBJ2-3, reads DTGVSQNPRHKITKRGQNVTFRCDPISEHNRLYWYRQTLGQGPEFLTYFQNEAQLEKSRLLSDRFSAERPKGSFSTLEIQRTEQGDSAMYLCASSSGQGASRGTQYFGPGTRLTVL.

V and J are TRBV19 and TRBJ2-4, with a possible D match to TRBD1 (6 bases). The CDR3 length is 14 residues. Trimming pared 6 bases from V and 9 bases from J, leaving 18 bases between. The germline CDR1 and CDR2 sequences are LNHDA and SQIVND (reference sequence). The CDR3 bases are TGTGCCAGTAGCAACATGGGGGCCAGTCTCATTCAGTACTTC. It specifies CASSNMGASLIQYF.

The rearrangement joins TRBV4-1 to TRBJ1-4; D ambiguous. V was pared by 1 base and J by 6 bases, with 9 bases between. Germline lookup yields CDR1 MGHRA and CDR2 YSYEKL. The CDR3 has 14 residues. In nucleotides, the CDR3 is TGCGCCAGCAGCCAAGTCCCCCGGGATGAAAAACTGTTTTTT. Translating it yields CASSQVPRDEKLFF.

The chain recombines TRBV18 with TRBJ1-4; 9 nucleotides agree with TRBD1. V shed 6 bases, J shed 0 bases, and the junction held 11 bases outside the gene matches. This CDR3 has 18 residues. Germline V gene lookup returns CDR1 KGHSH and CDR2 LQKENI. The CDR3 DNA is TGTGCCAGCTCCGTGCGACAGGGGGGTCCCGCAACTAATGAAAAACTGTTTTTT. Its protein is CASSVRQGGPATNEKLFF.

The rearrangement joins TRBV29-1 to TRBJ2-7; TRBD1 might be the D (6 bases). Germline CDR1 and CDR2: SQVTM and ANQGSEA. The V and J ends lost 4 bases and 5 bases respectively, with 12 bases between them. This CDR3 spans 12 amino acids. CDR3 bases: TGCAGCGTTGGACCACAGGGTAACGAGCAGTACTTC. This codes for CSVGPQGNEQYF.

This sequence joins TRBV28 and TRBJ2-7; 7 bases fit TRBD1. Germline assignment: CDR1 MDHEN and CDR2 SYDVKM. Trimming removed 5 bases from V and 5 bases from J; junction bases left unmatched: 6. The CDR3 runs to 13 residues. CDR3 loop: CASSPTGWDEQYF. The CDR3 DNA is TGTGCCAGCAGTCCGACAGGGTGGGACGAGCAGTACTTC.

J is TRBJ1-5 and V is TRBV27, with 7 nucleotides matching TRBD1. Germline V gene data show CDR1 as MNHEY and CDR2 as SMNVEV (reference sequence). Losses at the gene ends were 5 bases for V and 6 bases for J; bases not matched to a gene: 7. The CDR3 sequence is 14 residues long. This CDR3 reads CASSTMTGIQPQHF. The DNA for the CDR3 is TGTGCCAGCAGTACCATGACAGGGATTCAGCCCCAGCATTTT.

Here the CDR3 DNA reads TGTGCCAGCAGCCCATTTGTAGCGGGGGGCGGGACCCAGTACTTC. Amino acid sequence: CASSPFVAGGGTQYF. The chain couples TRBV9 to TRBJ2-5, with TRBD2 matching 10 bases. Trimming cost V 4 bases and J 7 bases; bases outside gene matches: 10. The germline CDR1 and CDR2 sequences are SGDLS and YYNGEE. There are 15 residues in the CDR3. The entire variable domain, with the rest obtained from reference TRBV9 and TRBJ2-5, is as follows: DSGVTQTPKHLITATGQRVTLRCSPRSGDLSVYWYQQSLDQGLQFLIQYYNGEERAKGNILERFSAQQFPDLHSELNLSSLELGDSALYFCASSPFVAGGGTQYFGPGTRLLVL.

The chain carries TRBV6-1 and TRBJ2-3; D is unresolved. The V end lost 1 base, the J end lost 2 bases, and 13 bases lay between the germline ends. Germline values: CDR1 MNHNS, CDR2 SASEGT. The CDR3 sequence is 16 residues long. The CDR3: CASSEEAARPTDTQYF. CDR3 DNA sequence: TGTGCCAGCAGTGAAGAGGCGGCTCGTCCCACAGATACGCAGTATTTT.

The chain uses TRBV14 and TRBJ2-2; 8 nucleotides agree with TRBD1. This CDR3 has 13 amino acids. CDR1 and CDR2 from the germline V gene are SGHDN and FVKESK. The V segment lost 6 bases and the J segment 7 bases; nucleotides outside the gene matches: 4. In DNA form, the CDR3 reads TGTGCCAGCAGGCGACAGGGGAACGGGGAGCTGTTTTTT. Encoded protein: CASRRQGNGELFF.

The gene calls are TRBV4-3 and TRBJ2-7; 8 positions match TRBD1. This CDR3 contains 15 residues. V shed 0 bases, J shed 5 bases, and the junction held 6 bases outside the gene matches. CDR1 and CDR2 from the germline V gene are LGHNA and YSLEER. The CDR3: CASSQDDRGFDEQYF. CDR3 coding DNA: TGCGCCAGCAGCCAAGATGACAGGGGATTCGACGAGCAGTACTTC.

To note about this clone: The identical CDR3 is also encoded by other nucleotide sequences in the sample. This chain uses TRBV5-5 with TRBJ1-1; D is uncertain. Trimming took 2 bases from V and 0 from J, leaving 5 bases between them. Per germline, CDR1 SGHKS and CDR2 YYEKEE (reference sequence). The length of the CDR3 is 13 residues. For the CDR3, the DNA is TGTGCCAGCAGCTTATCCGTGAACACTGAAGCTTTCTTT. It encodes CASSLSVNTEAFF. Based on the CDR3 plus reference TRBV5-5 and TRBJ1-1, the full variable domain is DAGVTQSPTHLIKTRGQQVTLRCSPISGHKSVSWYQQVLGQGPQFIFQYYEKEERGRGNFPDRFSARQFPNYSSELNVNALLLGDSALYLCASSLSVNTEAFFGQGTRLTVV.

This clone was picked up one time. This chain joins TRBV5-1 and TRBJ1-5; D remains ambiguous. The CDR3 is made up of 14 amino acids. Germline V lookup: CDR1 SGHRS, CDR2 YFSETQ. V gave up 0 bases and J gave up 4 bases, with 8 bases separating them. CDR3 coding DNA: TGCGCCAGCAGCTTGGGAGGTATTAATCAGCCCCAGCATTTT. Protein sequence: CASSLGGINQPQHF.

V and J are TRBV4-1 and TRBJ2-7; 11 nucleotides agree with TRBD2. The CDR3 is made up of 17 amino acids. The J segment lost 4 bases and the V segment lost 1 base, leaving 9 bases of the junction unmatched. Germline values: CDR1 MGHRA, CDR2 YSYEKL. The CDR3 coding sequence is TGCGCCAGCAGCCAAGTTCTAACTAGCGGGGGCGGGTACGAGCAGTACTTC. The encoded protein is CASSQVLTSGGGYEQYF.

The chain carries TRBV28 and TRBJ1-5, with D perhaps matching TRBD1 (6 bases). CDR1 and CDR2 from the germline V gene are MDHEN and SYDVKM. This CDR3 region has 15 residues. The ends were cut back, 7 bases at V and 4 bases at J, with 17 bases in the middle. For the CDR3, the DNA is TGTGCCAGCACCTCTTCAAGCAGGGGTAATCAGCCCCAGCATTTT. Translation gives CASTSSSRGNQPQHF.

The CDR3 region has the DNA TGCAGCGTATCCGGGACTAGCGGGGGTGGCAATGAGCAGTTCTTC. This translates into CSVSGTSGGGNEQFF. The chain joins TRBV29-1 to TRBJ2-1; 14 bases agree with TRBD2. The CDR3 is 15 residues long. J was trimmed by 6 bases and V by 6 bases; bases with no gene match: 7. Germline V gene sequence: CDR1 SQVTM, CDR2 ANQGSEA.

The chain carries TRBV3-1 (or the pseudogene TRBV3-2) and TRBJ2-5, with 15 bases aligning to TRBD2. Trimming cost V 4 bases and J 0 bases; bases outside gene matches: 9. The CDR3 has 19 residues. Germline assignment: CDR1 LGHDT and CDR2 YNNKEL (reference sequence). The DNA for the CDR3 is TGTGCCAGCAGCCTCGGGACTAGCGGGGGGACCGCGTACCAAGAGACCCAGTACTTC. Translated, it gives CASSLGTSGGTAYQETQYF.

This clone showed up just once. The chain combines TRBV4-3 with TRBJ1-2; the match to TRBD1 covers 7 bases. Trimming cost V 5 bases and J 8 bases; bases outside gene matches: 8. Germline CDR1 reads LGHNA; CDR2 reads YSLEER. This CDR3 comprises 13 residues. The CDR3, as DNA: TGCGCCAGCAGCTTTGACAGGGTGGGAGGCTACACCTTC. Translation gives CASSFDRVGGYTF.

With respect to this clone: Additional DNA sequences in this sample encode the identical CDR3. The chain couples TRBV5-1 to TRBJ2-1, with TRBD2 identical over 12 bases. V trimming: 0 bases; J trimming: 7 bases; junction bases outside the gene matches: 5. This CDR3 contains 16 residues. Germline V lookup: CDR1 SGHRS, CDR2 YFSETQ. The CDR3 DNA reads TGCGCCAGCAGCTTGGACCCTAGCGGGGGGGCAAATGAGCAGTTCTTC. This codes for CASSLDPSGGANEQFF.

The CDR3 DNA reads TGTGCTAGTGGTTTGAGTCAGTATCAGCCCCAGCATTTT. Its protein product is CASGLSQYQPQHF. The rearrangement joins TRBV12-5 to TRBJ1-5, with no clear D. The CDR3 runs to 13 residues. V was cut by 2 bases and J by 5 bases, with 7 bases left in between. Germline V lookup: CDR1 LGHNT, CDR2 FRNRAP. The full variable domain, rest sourced from reference TRBV12-5 and TRBJ1-5, is DARVTQTPRHKVTEMGQEVTMRCQPILGHNTVFWYRQTMMQGLELLAYFRNRAPLDDSGMPKDRFSAEMPDATLATLKIQPSEPRDSAVYFCASGLSQYQPQHFGDGTRLSIL.

V is TRBV10-3 and J is TRBJ1-1; D ambiguous. CDR1 ENHRY and CDR2 SYGVKD come from the germline V gene. V dropped 10 bases and J dropped 0 bases, with 6 bases sitting between them. CDR3 length: 11 residues. The CDR3 loop is CATQMNTEAFF. DNA for the CDR3: TGTGCCACCCAAATGAACACTGAAGCTTTCTTT.

V gene TRBV7-2 combines with J gene TRBJ1-1; D may be TRBD1 (6 bases). The CDR3 totals 15 residues. With 2 bases removed from V and 0 bases from J, the gap between germline ends came to 10 bases. The germline V gene has CDR1 SGHTA and CDR2 FQGNSA. The CDR3 bases are TGTGCCAGCAGCTTAACAGGGCAAATGAACACTGAAGCTTTCTTT. This encodes CASSLTGQMNTEAFF.

This chain links TRBV5-4 with TRBJ2-3; D is undetermined. This CDR3 region has 17 residues. Looked up from germline, CDR1 is SGHNT and CDR2 is YYREEE (reference sequence). Between the trimmed V and J ends, which lost 3 bases and 0 bases, there was a span of 17 bases. This CDR3 reads CASSSLTVLGSTDTQYF. The CDR3 bases are TGTGCCAGCAGCTCCCTGACTGTCCTTGGGAGCACAGATACGCAGTATTTT.

The chain recombines TRBV4-1 with TRBJ1-2, with 12 positions matching TRBD1. Germline V lookup: CDR1 MGHRA, CDR2 YSYEKL. The CDR3 consists of 15 residues. V lost 4 bases and J lost 7; bases outside the gene matches: 7. The CDR3 DNA sequence: TGCGCCAGCAGCCGAACCCTGGGACAGGGGGCTGGCTACACCTTC. Translated, it gives CASSRTLGQGAGYTF.